Listed below are T cell receptor beta chains from one sample, sequenced in a study of T cell responses to AZD1222 COVID-19 vaccine. Some clones are missing from TCRdb's copy, which holds only in-frame ones; the method was immunoSEQ multiplex PCR. The table includes some 150,000 clones, approximately 85% detected once. Sequenced here: peripheral blood, sampled 28 days after the second dose of the MenACWY control vaccine. The receptors stem from an adult who received the MenACWY meningococcal vaccine as a control. Each CDR3 is given with its conserved first and last residue. A D gene is named only where the DNA matches it firmly. Clone size is given for some rows only: seen once, a few or many times, or a class if the clone is expanded.

D: NA
V: TRBV30
size: once
J: TRBJ2-3
CDR3: CAWSPPGGRGLDTQYF
DNA: TGTGCCTGGAGTCCACCAGGCGGACGCGGGTTGGATACGCAGTATTTT

D: NA
V: TRBV4-1
size: NA
J: TRBJ1-3
CDR3: CASSQAPPQGSSGNTIYF
DNA: TGCGCCAGCAGCCAAGCCCCCCCCCAGGGGAGCTCTGGAAACACCATATATTTT

D: NA
V: TRBV7-9
size: NA
J: TRBJ2-7
CDR3: CASSSGTTYEQYF
DNA: TGTGCCAGCAGCTCCGGGACAACCTACGAGCAGTACTTC

D: NA
V: TRBV19
size: NA
J: TRBJ2-1
CDR3: CASSIGSIRTSTDEQFF
DNA: TGTGCCAGTAGTATTGGAAGTATTCGGACATCCACCGATGAGCAGTTCTTC

D: NA
V: TRBV9
size: NA
J: TRBJ2-6
CDR3: CASSVVSGFTGANVLTF
DNA: TGTGCCAGCAGCGTAGTATCGGGGTTCACTGGGGCCAACGTCCTGACTTTC

D: NA
V: TRBV2
size: NA
J: TRBJ2-7
CDR3: CASSSGSPTYEQYF
DNA: TGTGCCAGCAGTTCAGGGTCCCCCACCTACGAGCAGTACTTC

D: NA
V: TRBV2
size: NA
J: TRBJ1-2
CDR3: CASTRGDQNYGYTF
DNA: TGTGCCAGCACCCGAGGGGACCAGAACTATGGCTACACCTTC

D: NA
V: TRBV28
size: NA
J: TRBJ1-1
CDR3: CASSFSPKRRDTEAFF
DNA: TGTGCCAGCAGTTTTTCCCCTAAGAGGAGGGACACTGAAGCTTTCTTT

D: NA
V: TRBV3-1/TRBV3-2
size: NA
J: TRBJ2-7
CDR3: CASSSLVGGGEQYF
DNA: TGTGCCAGCAGCTCTTTGGTTGGGGGAGGCGAGCAGTACTTC

D: NA
V: TRBV5-1
size: NA
J: TRBJ2-1
CDR3: CASNEDSAYNEQFF
DNA: TGCGCCAGCAACGAAGACTCCGCCTACAATGAGCAGTTCTTC

D: NA
V: TRBV14
size: once
J: TRBJ2-1
CDR3: CASSHKTNNEQFF
DNA: TGTGCCAGCAGCCACAAGACTAACAATGAGCAGTTCTTC

D: NA
V: TRBV11-2
size: NA
J: TRBJ2-7
CDR3: CASSLGTLYEQYF
DNA: TGTGCCAGCAGTCTTGGGACACTCTACGAGCAGTACTTC

D: TRBD1
V: TRBV3-1/TRBV3-2
size: NA
J: TRBJ1-5
CDR3: CASSQGDRGNQPQHF
DNA: TGTGCCAGCAGCCAAGGGGACAGGGGCAATCAGCCCCAGCATTTT

D: TRBD1
V: TRBV28
size: NA
J: TRBJ1-2
CDR3: CASSLGQAYYGYTF
DNA: TGTGCCAGCAGTTTAGGACAGGCTTACTATGGCTACACCTTC

D: NA
V: TRBV12-3/TRBV12-4
size: NA
J: TRBJ1-2
CDR3: CASSRGPPGGYTF
DNA: TGTGCCAGCAGCCGGGGACCGCCCGGTGGCTACACCTTC

D: TRBD1
V: TRBV28
size: NA
J: TRBJ1-5
CDR3: CASSLTGGHQPQHF
DNA: TGTGCCAGCAGTCTTACAGGGGGCCATCAGCCCCAGCATTTT

D: NA
V: TRBV11-3
size: few
J: TRBJ1-5
CDR3: CASSLAVNQPQHF
DNA: TGTGCCAGCAGCTTGGCAGTCAATCAGCCCCAGCATTTT

D: NA
V: TRBV9
size: NA
J: TRBJ2-2
CDR3: CASSVGVMNTGELFF
DNA: TGTGCCAGCAGCGTAGGGGTCATGAACACCGGGGAGCTGTTTTTT

D: NA
V: TRBV9
size: once
J: TRBJ2-7
CDR3: CASSVSRGAGEQYF
DNA: TGTGCCAGCAGCGTTTCAAGGGGCGCTGGGGAGCAGTACTTC

D: NA
V: TRBV19
size: NA
J: TRBJ2-7
CDR3: CASSIDLGGTTGEQYF
DNA: TGTGCCAGTAGTATAGATTTGGGGGGTACTACGGGCGAGCAGTACTTC

D: NA
V: TRBV27
size: once
J: TRBJ2-7
CDR3: CASSGSDRLYEQYF
DNA: TGTGCCAGCAGTGGGAGCGACAGACTCTACGAGCAGTACTTC

D: TRBD1
V: TRBV6-2/TRBV6-3
size: NA
J: TRBJ1-1
CDR3: CASTPLVEGQGNTEAFF
DNA: TGTGCCAGCACCCCCCTGGTAGAGGGACAGGGGAACACTGAAGCTTTCTTT

D: TRBD2
V: TRBV18
size: NA
J: TRBJ2-7
CDR3: CASSLATSGSAYEQYF
DNA: TGTGCCAGCTCACTAGCGACTAGCGGGAGCGCGTACGAGCAGTACTTC

D: TRBD2
V: TRBV29-1
size: NA
J: TRBJ2-3
CDR3: CSVRGLAESTDTQYF
DNA: TGCAGCGTCCGAGGACTAGCGGAGAGCACAGATACGCAGTATTTT

D: NA
V: TRBV19
size: NA
J: TRBJ2-3
CDR3: CASSPGYSSDTDTQYF
DNA: TGTGCCAGTAGTCCCGGTTACTCTAGCGACACAGATACGCAGTATTTT

D: NA
V: TRBV13
size: NA
J: TRBJ2-3
CDR3: CASSPTGDRTDTQYF
DNA: TGTGCCAGCAGCCCCACAGGAGATCGCACAGATACGCAGTATTTT

D: NA
V: TRBV7-9
size: NA
J: TRBJ1-1
CDR3: CASSRASGLNTEAFF
DNA: TGTGCCAGCAGCCGCGCCTCGGGGCTGAACACTGAAGCTTTCTTT

D: TRBD1
V: TRBV28
size: NA
J: TRBJ1-6
CDR3: CASNYRGWNSPLHF
DNA: TGTGCCAGCAACTACAGGGGATGGAATTCACCCCTCCACTTT